This T cell receptor (beta chain) was recovered during a study of patients and donors after allogeneic stem cell transplantation. This clonotype was seen repeatedly, ten times or more. One entry per CDR3 protein, called by TCRdb with MiXCR from the RT-PCR reads. The data show over 400,000 distinct CDR3 sequences, around 15% seen once. The germline V gene has CDR1 MGHRA and CDR2 YSYEKL. The CDR3 runs 14 residues. V was shortened by 0 bases and J by 5 bases, with 10 bases between the two germline ends. The receptor was isolated from a human donor who was either an allogeneic HSCT recipient or a stem cell or donor lymphocyte infusion donor (not recorded which). It is not recorded whose cells these are; they may come from a transplant donor. Sequenced sample: blood, either unsorted or a sorted T cell fraction (not recorded which). The chain combines TRBV4-1 with TRBJ1-2; no clear D. Here the CDR3 reads CASSQEGRAYGYTF. CDR3 DNA sequence: TGCGCCAGCAGCCAAGAGGGTCGGGCATATGGCTACACCTTC.